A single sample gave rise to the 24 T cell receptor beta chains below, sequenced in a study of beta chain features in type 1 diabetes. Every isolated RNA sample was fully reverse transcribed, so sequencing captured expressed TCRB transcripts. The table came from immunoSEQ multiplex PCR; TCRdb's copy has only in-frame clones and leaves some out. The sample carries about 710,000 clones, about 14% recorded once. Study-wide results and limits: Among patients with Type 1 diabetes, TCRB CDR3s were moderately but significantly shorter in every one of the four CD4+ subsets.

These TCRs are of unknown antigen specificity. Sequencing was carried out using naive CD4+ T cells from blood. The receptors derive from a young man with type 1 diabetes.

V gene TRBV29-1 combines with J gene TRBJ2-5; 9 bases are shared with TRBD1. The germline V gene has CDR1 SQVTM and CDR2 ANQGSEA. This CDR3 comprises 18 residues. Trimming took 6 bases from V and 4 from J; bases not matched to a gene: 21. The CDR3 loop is CSVESPGDRELFGETQYF. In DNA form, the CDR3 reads TGCAGCGTAGAATCCCCCGGGGACAGGGAATTGTTCGGAGAGACCCAGTACTTC. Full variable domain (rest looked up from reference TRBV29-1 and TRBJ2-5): SAVISQKPSRDICQRGTSLTIQCQVDSQVTMMFWYRQQPGQSLTLIATANQGSEATYESGFVIDKFPISRPNLTFSTLTVSNMSPEDSSIYLCSVESPGDRELFGETQYFGPGTRLLVL.

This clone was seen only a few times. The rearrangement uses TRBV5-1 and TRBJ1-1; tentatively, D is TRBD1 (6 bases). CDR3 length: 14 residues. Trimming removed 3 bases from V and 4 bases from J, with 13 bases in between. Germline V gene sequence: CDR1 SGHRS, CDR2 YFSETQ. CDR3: CASSSQGMGTEAFF. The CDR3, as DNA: TGCGCCAGCAGCTCTCAGGGGATGGGCACTGAAGCTTTCTTT.

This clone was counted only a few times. The CDR3 here is CAISGIRDGTYEQYF. The DNA for the CDR3 is TGTGCCATCAGTGGGATCCGGGACGGGACCTACGAGCAGTACTTC. The V call is TRBV10-3, the J call TRBJ2-7; possibly TRBD1 or TRBD2 for D (5 bases each). V lost 4 bases to trimming and J lost 2 bases, with 15 bases between them. The length of the CDR3 is 15 residues. Germline V gene data show CDR1 as ENHRY and CDR2 as SYGVKD.

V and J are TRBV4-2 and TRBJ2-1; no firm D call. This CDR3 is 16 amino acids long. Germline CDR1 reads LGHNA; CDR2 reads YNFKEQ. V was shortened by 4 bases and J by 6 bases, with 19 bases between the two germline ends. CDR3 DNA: TGTGCCAGCAGCCCCCACGGCCTAGTGGTAAGCAATGAGCAGTTCTTC. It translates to CASSPHGLVVSNEQFF.

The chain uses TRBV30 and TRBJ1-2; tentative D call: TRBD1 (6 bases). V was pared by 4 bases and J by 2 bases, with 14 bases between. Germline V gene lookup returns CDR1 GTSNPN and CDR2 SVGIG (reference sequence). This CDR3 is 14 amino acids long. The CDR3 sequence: CAWMRTEANYGYTF. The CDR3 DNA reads TGTGCCTGGATGAGGACAGAAGCGAACTATGGCTACACCTTC.

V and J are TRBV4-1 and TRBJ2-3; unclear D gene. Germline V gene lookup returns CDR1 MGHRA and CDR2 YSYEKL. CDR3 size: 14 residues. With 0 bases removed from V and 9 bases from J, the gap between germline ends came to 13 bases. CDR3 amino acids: CASSQDPLLETQYF. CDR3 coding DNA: TGCGCCAGCAGCCAAGATCCCCTTTTGGAGACGCAGTATTTT.

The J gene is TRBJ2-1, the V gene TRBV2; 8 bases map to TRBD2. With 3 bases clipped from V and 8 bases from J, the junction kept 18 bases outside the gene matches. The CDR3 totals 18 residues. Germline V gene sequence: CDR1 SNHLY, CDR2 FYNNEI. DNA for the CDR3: TGTGCCAGCAGTGACGTTGGAGCTGGGACTAGGGGTGAGGATGAGCAGTTCTTC. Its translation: CASSDVGAGTRGEDEQFF. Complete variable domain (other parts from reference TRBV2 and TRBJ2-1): EPEVTQTPSHQVTQMGQEVILRCVPISNHLYFYWYRQILGQKVEFLVSFYNNEISEKSEIFDDQFSVERPDGSNFTLKIRSTKLEDSAMYFCASSDVGAGTRGEDEQFFGPGTRLTVL.

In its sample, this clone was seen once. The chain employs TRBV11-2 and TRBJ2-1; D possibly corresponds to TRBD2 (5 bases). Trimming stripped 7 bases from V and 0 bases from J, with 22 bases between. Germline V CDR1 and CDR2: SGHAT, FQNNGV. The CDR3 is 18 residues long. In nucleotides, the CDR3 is TGTGCCAGCAACTCAAGAGGGCGGTCGGGCATCTCCTACAATGAGCAGTTCTTC. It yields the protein CASNSRGRSGISYNEQFF.

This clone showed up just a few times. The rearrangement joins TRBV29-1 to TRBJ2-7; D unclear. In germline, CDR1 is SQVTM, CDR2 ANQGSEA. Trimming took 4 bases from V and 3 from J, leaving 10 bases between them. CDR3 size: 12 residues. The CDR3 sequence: CSVARSDYEQYF. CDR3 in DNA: TGCAGCGTTGCGCGTTCAGACTACGAGCAGTACTTC.

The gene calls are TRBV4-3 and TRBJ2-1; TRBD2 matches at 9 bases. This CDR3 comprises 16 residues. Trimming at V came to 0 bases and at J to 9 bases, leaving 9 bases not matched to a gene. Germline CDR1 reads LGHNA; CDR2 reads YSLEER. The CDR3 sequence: CASSQEGAGGPSEQFF. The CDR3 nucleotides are TGCGCCAGCAGCCAAGAAGGGGCGGGAGGGCCAAGTGAGCAGTTCTTC.

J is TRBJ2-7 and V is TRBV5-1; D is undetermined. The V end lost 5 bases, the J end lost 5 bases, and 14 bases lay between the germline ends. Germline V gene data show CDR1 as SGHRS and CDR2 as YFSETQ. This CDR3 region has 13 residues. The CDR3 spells CASSTWAANEQYF. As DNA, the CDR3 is TGCGCCAGCAGTACATGGGCAGCCAACGAGCAGTACTTC.

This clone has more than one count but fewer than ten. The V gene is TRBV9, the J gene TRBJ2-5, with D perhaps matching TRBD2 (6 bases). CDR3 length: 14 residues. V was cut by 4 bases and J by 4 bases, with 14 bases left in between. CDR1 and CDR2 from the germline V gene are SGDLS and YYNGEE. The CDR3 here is CASSLGGRPETQYF. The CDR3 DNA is TGTGCCAGCAGCCTGGGGGGACGTCCAGAGACCCAGTACTTC. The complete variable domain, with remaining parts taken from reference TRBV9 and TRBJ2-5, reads DSGVTQTPKHLITATGQRVTLRCSPRSGDLSVYWYQQSLDQGLQFLIQYYNGEERAKGNILERFSAQQFPDLHSELNLSSLELGDSALYFCASSLGGRPETQYFGPGTRLLVL.

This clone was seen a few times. In DNA, the CDR3 is TGTGCCTGGACAGGGTCCGGGGAGCTGTTTTTT. Translating gives CAWTGSGELFF. V usage is TRBV30 and J usage is TRBJ2-2, with a weak D call TRBD1 (5 bases). Germline V gene lookup returns CDR1 GTSNPN and CDR2 SVGIG (reference sequence). V gave up 4 bases and J gave up 6 bases, with 6 bases separating them. The CDR3 has 11 amino acids.

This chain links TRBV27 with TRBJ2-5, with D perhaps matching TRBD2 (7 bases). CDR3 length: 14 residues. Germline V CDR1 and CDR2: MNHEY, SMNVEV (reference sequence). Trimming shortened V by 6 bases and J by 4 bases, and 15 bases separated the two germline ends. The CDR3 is CASRGWGGGETQYF. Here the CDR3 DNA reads TGTGCCAGCAGGGGCTGGGGAGGGGGAGAGACCCAGTACTTC.

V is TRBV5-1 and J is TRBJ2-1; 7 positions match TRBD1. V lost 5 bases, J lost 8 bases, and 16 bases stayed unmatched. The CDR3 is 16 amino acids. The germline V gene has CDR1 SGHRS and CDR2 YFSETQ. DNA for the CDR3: TGCGCCAGCAGTTATCCTCCGGGACAGTCTTCGCATGAGCAGTTCTTC. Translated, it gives CASSYPPGQSSHEQFF.

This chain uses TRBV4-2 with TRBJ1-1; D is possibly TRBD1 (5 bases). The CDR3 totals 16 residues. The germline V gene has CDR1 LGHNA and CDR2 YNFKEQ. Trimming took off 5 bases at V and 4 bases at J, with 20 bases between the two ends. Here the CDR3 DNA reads TGTGCCAGCAGCTTGCTAGGCAGGGCGGATAGCACTGAAGCTTTCTTT. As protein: CASSLLGRADSTEAFF.

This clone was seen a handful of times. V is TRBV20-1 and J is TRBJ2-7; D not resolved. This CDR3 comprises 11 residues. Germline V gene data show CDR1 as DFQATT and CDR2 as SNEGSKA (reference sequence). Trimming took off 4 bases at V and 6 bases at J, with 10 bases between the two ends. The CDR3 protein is CSATRHLEQYF. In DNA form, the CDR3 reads TGCAGTGCTACTCGACATCTCGAGCAGTACTTC.

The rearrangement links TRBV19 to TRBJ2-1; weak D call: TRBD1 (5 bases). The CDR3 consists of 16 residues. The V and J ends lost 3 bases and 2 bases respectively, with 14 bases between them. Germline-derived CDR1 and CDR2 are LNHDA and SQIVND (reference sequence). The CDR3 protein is CASSIGADVTYNEQFF. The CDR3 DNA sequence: TGTGCCAGTAGTATTGGGGCCGATGTAACCTACAATGAGCAGTTCTTC.

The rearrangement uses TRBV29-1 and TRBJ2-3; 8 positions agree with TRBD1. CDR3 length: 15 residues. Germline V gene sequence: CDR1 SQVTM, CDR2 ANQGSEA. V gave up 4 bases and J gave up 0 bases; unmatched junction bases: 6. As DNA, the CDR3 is TGCAGCGTTGGGACAGGGCAATCTAGCACAGATACGCAGTATTTT. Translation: CSVGTGQSSTDTQYF.

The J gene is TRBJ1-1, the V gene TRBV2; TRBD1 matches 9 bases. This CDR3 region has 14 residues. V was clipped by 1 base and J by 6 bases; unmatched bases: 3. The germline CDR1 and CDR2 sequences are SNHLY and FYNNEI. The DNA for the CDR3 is TGTGCCAGCAGTGAAGACGGGGACAGGGCTGAAGCTTTCTTT. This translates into CASSEDGDRAEAFF.

CDR3 amino acids: CATSREAQETQYF. The CDR3 region has the DNA TGTGCCACCAGCAGAGAAGCTCAAGAGACCCAGTACTTC. The V gene is TRBV15, the J gene TRBJ2-5, with no clear D. V was clipped by 0 bases and J by 2 bases, with 4 bases between them. Germline V gene data show CDR1 as LNHNV and CDR2 as YYDKDF (reference sequence). The CDR3 runs to 13 residues.

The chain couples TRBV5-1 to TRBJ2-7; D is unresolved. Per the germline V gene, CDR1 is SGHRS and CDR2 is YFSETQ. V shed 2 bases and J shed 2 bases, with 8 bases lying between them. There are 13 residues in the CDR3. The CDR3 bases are TGCGCCAGCAGCTTCAGCCAACCCTACGAGCAGTACTTC. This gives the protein CASSFSQPYEQYF.

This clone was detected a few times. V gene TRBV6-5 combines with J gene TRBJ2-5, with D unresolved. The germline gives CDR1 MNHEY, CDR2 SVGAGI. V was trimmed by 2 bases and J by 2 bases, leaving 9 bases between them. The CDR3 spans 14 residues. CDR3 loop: CASSYIGPQETQYF. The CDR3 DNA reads TGTGCCAGCAGTTACATCGGACCACAAGAGACCCAGTACTTC.

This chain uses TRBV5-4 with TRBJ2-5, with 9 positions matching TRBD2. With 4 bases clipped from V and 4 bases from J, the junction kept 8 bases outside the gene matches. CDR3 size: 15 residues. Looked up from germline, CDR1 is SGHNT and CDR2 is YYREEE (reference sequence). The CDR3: CASSLARRGGETQYF. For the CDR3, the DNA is TGTGCCAGCAGCCTTGCGAGGCGGGGGGGAGAGACCCAGTACTTC.